This T cell receptor (beta chain) originates from a study of sequential checkpoint blockade in melanoma. Study-level information: Arm A got nivolumab then ipilimumab; arm B the reverse, 1:1.

As to treatment: randomized to nivolumab then ipilimumab (arm A) or the reverse (arm B). None of the patients previously received DNA-damaging chemotherapy. Sorted cells were live CD3+CD8+, lacking CD19 and CD56, from PBMCs. The table came from immunoSEQ multiplex PCR; TCRdb's copy has only in-frame clones and leaves some out. The data show some 9,400 clones, with about 63% seen just once and roughly 40% held by the top ten. This clone was seen more than once but under ten times. There are 14 residues in the CDR3. Germline V gene data show CDR1 as MNHEY and CDR2 as SMNVEV (reference sequence). Between the trimmed V and J ends, which lost 3 bases and 5 bases, there was a span of 10 bases.

The source of this sequence is a human donor with melanoma. The chain combines TRBV27 with TRBJ2-2, with D tentatively TRBD1 (5 bases). The specimen comprised CD8+ T cells sorted from blood (inferred from file names), sampled from a patient given nivolumab and ipilimumab in sequence. The CDR3 bases are TGTGCCAGCAGTTTGTTAGCAGGGACCGGGGAGCTGTTTTTT. It encodes CASSLLAGTGELFF.